The present T cell receptor (beta chain) was sequenced within a study of T-cell memory formation after mild COVID-19. In the study overall: Across donors, TCR clusters were largely donor specific.

Each CDR3 protein is one row after TCRdb ran MiXCR on the 5' RACE reads. The sample carries about 400,000 distinct CDR3 sequences, less than 25% recorded once. The CDR3 extends over 17 amino acids. Germline-derived CDR1 and CDR2 are LNHNV and YYDKDF (reference sequence). V lost 1 base and J lost 0, with 15 bases in between. This clonotype was picked up a small number of times. As yet, its antigen is unknown. General study findings and limits: Whereas later expanders leaned CD4+, clones contracting day 15 to 85 showed a balanced CD4/CD8 makeup. Pre-infection memory carried some responding clones, suggesting that cross-reactive memory joined.

This TCR derives from an adult woman who had mild COVID-19 (a few samples of this study predate the infection). Cell type and time point are not known. The genes are TRBV15 and TRBJ2-5; the D gene could be TRBD1 or TRBD2 (5 bases each). The sequenced sample was PBMCs or a T cell subset sorted from them (not recorded which). The CDR3 loop reads CATSRVGTGTYQETQYF. For the CDR3, the DNA is TGTGCCACCAGCAGAGTTGGCACCGGGACGTACCAAGAGACCCAGTACTTC.